These 27 T cell receptor beta chains originate from one sample sequenced in a study of naive and memory T cell subsets (dated by TCRdb to between 2016 and 2019). Findings and caveats that apply to the study as a whole: A few larger clonotypes were present in naive repertoires, particularly the CD8 repertoires, and these clonotypes were possibly memory cells re-expressing CD45RA.

The library was obtained by UMI-ligation and nested PCR. Sequencing used an Illumina MiSeq. The beta constant-region primer was an equimolar mix of two oligonucleotides covering both TRBC1 and TRBC2. Four rounds of PCR, combining the SP2 primer with nested alpha and beta constant-region primers, were used to amplify the ligated cDNA. TCRdb trimmed the raw reads at Q25, called clones with MiXCR and kept productive beta chains. Identical CDR3 protein sequences are pooled into one entry, listed with their most common genes and DNA. The sample yields about 150,000 distinct CDR3 sequences; under 25% were counted once. Clones ranked in the top ten supply 0.085% to 0.11% of the sample. These receptors are not linked to any known antigen. Sequenced sample: naive CD4+ T cells from blood. The cell subset or site tag for this specimen amounts to: naive T cells, CD45RA high CD27+. These receptors all come from a human donor in good health.

This clonotype was detected a few times. The chain couples TRBV28 to TRBJ2-7; 9 nucleotides align to TRBD1. CDR1 and CDR2 (germline): MDHEN, SYDVKM. The ends lost 6 bases at V and 7 bases at J; junction bases unmatched: 16. The length of the CDR3 is 16 residues. Written as DNA, the CDR3 is TGTGCCAGCAGACCAACGTTAGGGACAGGGTCTGGAGAGCAGTACTTC. Residues: CASRPTLGTGSGEQYF. Full variable domain (missing parts from reference TRBV28 and TRBJ2-7): DVKVTQSSRYLVKRTGEKVFLECVQDMDHENMFWYRQDPGLGLRLIYFSYDVKMKEKGDIPEGYSVSREKKERFSLILESASTNQTSMYLCASRPTLGTGSGEQYFGPGTRLTVT.

The gene calls are TRBV25-1 and TRBJ2-5, with 8 bases identical to TRBD2. V shed 3 bases and J 5 bases; nucleotides not matched to a gene: 8. This CDR3 is built from 15 residues. Germline V gene lookup returns CDR1 MGHDK and CDR2 SYGVNS. For the CDR3, the DNA is TGTGCCAGCAGTGAGTGGCTAGCGGGTTACGAGACCCAGTACTTC. As protein: CASSEWLAGYETQYF.

This clonotype was seen only a few times. V and J are TRBV4-1 and TRBJ1-6; D not resolved. The V gene lost 1 base and the J gene lost 5 bases, with 9 bases spanning the gap. Germline-derived CDR1 and CDR2 are MGHRA and YSYEKL. The CDR3 sequence is 15 residues long. The CDR3 region has the DNA TGCGCCAGCAGCCAAGCGAACACCGATAATTCACCCCTCCACTTT. Its protein product is CASSQANTDNSPLHF.

V gene TRBV5-6 combines with J gene TRBJ2-7; TRBD1 is a possible D gene (6 bases). This CDR3 spans 12 amino acids. With 5 bases removed from V and 5 bases from J, the gap between germline ends came to 11 bases. Germline V gene sequence: CDR1 SGHDT, CDR2 YYEEEE. CDR3 residues: CASRHRAHEQYF. The CDR3 DNA is TGTGCCAGCAGGCACAGGGCCCACGAGCAGTACTTC. Full variable domain (outside the CDR3, taken from reference TRBV5-6 and TRBJ2-7): DAGVTQSPTHLIKTRGQQVTLRCSPKSGHDTVSWYQQALGQGPQFIFQYYEEEERQRGNFPDRFSGHQFPNYSSELNVNALLLGDSALYLCASRHRAHEQYFGPGTRLTVT.

V is TRBV12-3 or TRBV12-4 and J is TRBJ2-3; 10 nucleotides agree with TRBD1. J lost 4 bases, V lost 5 bases, and 6 bases had no gene match. The CDR3 is 15 residues long. The CDR3 DNA sequence: TGTGCCAGCAGTCGAGGACAGGGGGAAGCAGATACGCAGTATTTT. Amino acids: CASSRGQGEADTQYF.

This clonotype was seen only a few times. The chain uses TRBV12-3 or TRBV12-4 and TRBJ2-3, with D perhaps given as TRBD1 or TRBD2 (5 bases each). Deletions cut 3 bases from V and 2 bases from J, with 9 bases between. The CDR3 has 14 amino acids. The CDR3 reads CASSFWGNTDTQYF. The DNA of the CDR3 is TGTGCCAGCAGTTTTTGGGGGAACACAGATACGCAGTATTTT.

The chain employs TRBV5-6 and TRBJ2-5, with D unclear. V was pared by 4 bases and J by 0 bases, with 16 bases between. The V gene's germline CDR1 is SGHDT and CDR2 YYEEEE. This CDR3 region has 16 residues. For the CDR3, the DNA is TGTGCCAGCAGCCCATCGGGTATGCCCAACCAAGAGACCCAGTACTTC. The encoded protein is CASSPSGMPNQETQYF.

This sequence joins TRBV15 and TRBJ2-1; D is possibly TRBD1 (6 bases). Trimming removed 3 bases from V and 2 bases from J, with 11 bases in between. Per germline, CDR1 LNHNV and CDR2 YYDKDF (reference sequence). There are 15 residues in the CDR3. The CDR3 spells CATSSNRDPYNEQFF. The DNA of the CDR3 is TGTGCCACCAGCAGTAACAGGGACCCCTACAATGAGCAGTTCTTC.

The chain uses TRBV6-1 and TRBJ1-3; no reliable D call. From germline, CDR1 is MNHNS and CDR2 SASEGT. V was clipped by 1 base and J by 7 bases, with 17 bases between them. The CDR3 loop spans 16 amino acids. The CDR3 coding sequence is TGTGCCAGCAGTGAAGGGTCCCCCGGCGGACTGAACACCATATATTTT. Its protein product is CASSEGSPGGLNTIYF.

This clonotype was picked up a small number of times. The CDR3 region is CAWMGRDYSGANVLTF. As DNA, the CDR3 is TGTGCCTGGATGGGCAGGGACTACTCTGGGGCCAACGTCCTGACTTTC. This chain links TRBV30 with TRBJ2-6; 7 nucleotides match TRBD2. Germline lookup yields CDR1 GTSNPN and CDR2 SVGIG (reference sequence). Trimming cost V 4 bases and J 0 bases; bases outside gene matches: 6. This CDR3 comprises 16 residues.

The rearrangement uses TRBV15 and TRBJ2-7; no clear D. Per the germline V gene, CDR1 is LNHNV and CDR2 is YYDKDF (reference sequence). V was clipped by 0 bases and J by 5 bases, with 14 bases between them. This CDR3 region has 15 residues. The CDR3 bases are TGTGCCACCAGCAGAGAGTCACCAGCCGTCCACGAGCAGTACTTC. This encodes CATSRESPAVHEQYF.

There are a few counts of this clonotype. CDR3 in DNA: TGTGCCAGCAGTCGGGACATCGGGTTAAGCACCGGGGAGCTGTTTTTT. This sequence encodes CASSRDIGLSTGELFF. The rearrangement links TRBV6-2 or TRBV6-3 to TRBJ2-2; tentatively, D is TRBD1 (6 bases). V lost 5 bases and J lost 4, with 17 bases in between. Per the germline V gene, CDR1 is MNHEY and CDR2 is SVGEGT. The CDR3 totals 16 residues.

The table lists this clonotype with a few counts. The V and J genes are TRBV11-1 and TRBJ2-3, with 9 bases lining up with TRBD1. J gave up 3 bases and V 7 bases, and 2 bases lay outside the gene matches. CDR3 length: 13 residues. CDR1 is SGHAT, CDR2 FQDESV, per germline (reference sequence). In DNA form, the CDR3 reads TGTGCCAGCAACGGACAGGGGACAGATACGCAGTATTTT. The encoded protein is CASNGQGTDTQYF.

The genes are TRBV7-8 and TRBJ2-5; D gene unclear. Germline V lookup: CDR1 SGHVS, CDR2 FQNEAQ. CDR3 length equals 16 residues. The V gene lost 0 bases and the J gene lost 5 bases, with 16 bases spanning the gap. CDR3 residues: CASSLAYWNLGETQYF. CDR3 sequence (DNA): TGTGCCAGCAGCTTAGCATACTGGAATCTTGGGGAGACCCAGTACTTC.

The V call is TRBV11-2, the J call TRBJ2-5, with no clear D. Germline CDR1 is SGHAT and CDR2 is FQNNGV. This CDR3 contains 14 residues. Trimming removed 0 bases from V and 7 bases from J, with 12 bases in between. The CDR3 is CASSLDHSWGTQYF. CDR3 nucleotide sequence: TGTGCCAGCAGCTTAGATCATTCCTGGGGGACCCAGTACTTC.

The chain employs TRBV28 and TRBJ2-7; perhaps TRBD2 as D (6 bases). V lost 7 bases to trimming and J lost 3 bases, with 22 bases between them. The germline gives CDR1 MDHEN, CDR2 SYDVKM. This CDR3 has 16 residues. The CDR3 sequence: CASTGDSAGGDYEQYF. The CDR3 DNA reads TGTGCCAGCACCGGAGATAGCGCGGGCGGGGACTACGAGCAGTACTTC.

The DNA for the CDR3 is TGTGCCAGTAGTATGGACAGGGGCCCAAATCAGCCCCAGCATTTT. Its protein product is CASSMDRGPNQPQHF. This chain joins TRBV19 and TRBJ1-5, with TRBD1 matching over 9 bases. Germline V gives CDR1 LNHDA, CDR2 SQIVND (reference sequence). V trimming: 3 bases; J trimming: 4 bases; junction bases outside the gene matches: 4. The CDR3 totals 15 residues.

The chain carries TRBV7-8 and TRBJ2-7, with 7 bases fitting TRBD2. V shed 3 bases, J shed 2 bases, and the junction held 7 bases outside the gene matches. The CDR3 has 15 residues. Germline V lookup: CDR1 SGHVS, CDR2 FQNEAQ. CDR3 sequence (DNA): TGTGCCAGCAGCTTCTCCTCGGGGACTACCTACGAGCAGTACTTC. It translates to CASSFSSGTTYEQYF.

The sample holds a few counts of this clonotype. The V gene is TRBV6-6, the J gene TRBJ1-3, with D hard to call. From germline, CDR1 is MNHNY and CDR2 SVGAGI (reference sequence). The CDR3 runs to 16 residues. V lost 4 bases and J lost 0, with 13 bases in between. Here the CDR3 DNA reads TGTGCCAGCAGTTCCCCTCGCCGCGCCTCTGGAAACACCATATATTTT. This gives the protein CASSSPRRASGNTIYF.

The chain employs TRBV14 and TRBJ2-7; no reliable D call. Deletions cut 0 bases from V and 6 bases from J, with 9 bases between. Germline CDR1 and CDR2: SGHDN and FVKESK. The CDR3 is made up of 13 amino acids. The CDR3 DNA reads as TGTGCCAGCAGCCAAGAGTTAGGCGGCGAGCAGTACTTC. Protein sequence: CASSQELGGEQYF.

This chain links TRBV6-5 with TRBJ1-4, with D possibly being TRBD1 (5 bases). V was shortened by 0 bases and J by 5 bases, with 10 bases between the two germline ends. This CDR3 is 15 amino acids long. The germline gives CDR1 MNHEY, CDR2 SVGAGI. In nucleotides, the CDR3 is TGTGCCAGCAGTTACTCGGTTGGGGCCAATGAAAAACTGTTTTTT. This translates into CASSYSVGANEKLFF.

V and J are TRBV7-8 and TRBJ1-5; D remains ambiguous. Germline V gene sequence: CDR1 SGHVS, CDR2 FQNEAQ. This CDR3 region has 14 residues. Trimming pared 3 bases from V and 5 bases from J, leaving 11 bases between. CDR3 in amino acids: CASSFPVTDQPQHF. Written as DNA, the CDR3 is TGTGCCAGCAGCTTCCCGGTGACGGATCAGCCCCAGCATTTT. The full variable domain, with the rest looked up from reference TRBV7-8 and TRBJ1-5, is GAGVSQSPRYKVAKRGQDVALRCDPISGHVSLFWYQQALGQGPEFLTYFQNEAQLDKSGLPSDRFFAERPEGSVSTLKIQRTQQEDSAVYLCASSFPVTDQPQHFGDGTRLSIL.

This chain uses TRBV15 with TRBJ1-2; D is unresolved. V lost 6 bases and J 4 bases, leaving 21 bases between the germline ends. The CDR3 runs 16 residues. Germline V lookup: CDR1 LNHNV, CDR2 YYDKDF (reference sequence). The CDR3 loop is CATSISPTVGSYGYTF. As DNA, the CDR3 is TGTGCCACCAGTATATCACCCACAGTGGGTAGCTATGGCTACACCTTC.

The CDR3 sequence: CASRQEFYGYTF. The CDR3 DNA is TGTGCCAGCAGACAGGAGTTCTATGGCTACACCTTC. The chain has TRBV11-2 and TRBJ1-2; TRBD1 is a possible D gene (5 bases). V shed 6 bases and J shed 4 bases, with 9 bases lying between them. The CDR3 runs to 12 residues. The germline CDR1 and CDR2 sequences are SGHAT and FQNNGV.

Comments on this clonotype: This may be a read error: a much more frequent sequence differs by one nucleotide. V and J are TRBV28 and TRBJ2-7; 8 positions match TRBD1. V shed 4 bases and J 2 bases; nucleotides not matched to a gene: 7. This CDR3 has 15 amino acids. Germline values: CDR1 MDHEN, CDR2 SYDVKM. The CDR3 DNA reads as TGTGCCAGCAGTTCTCTGGGACAGGACACCTACGAGCAGTACTTC. Translated: CASSSLGQDTYEQYF. The whole variable domain, filled in from reference TRBV28 and TRBJ2-7, reads DVKVTQSSRYLVKRTGEKVFLECVQDMDHENMFWYRQDPGLGLRLIYFSYDVKMKEKGDIPEGYSVSREKKERFSLILESASTNQTSMYLCASSSLGQDTYEQYFGPGTRLTVT.

This clonotype was recorded a few times. The V call is TRBV5-1, the J call TRBJ1-2; D may be TRBD1 (5 bases). The CDR3 extends over 14 amino acids. Trimming stripped 4 bases from V and 1 base from J, with 11 bases between. Germline CDR1 SGHRS, CDR2 YFSETQ. The CDR3 coding sequence is TGCGCCAGCAGCCTACGCAGGGATAACTATGGCTACACCTTC. It translates to CASSLRRDNYGYTF.

V usage is TRBV19 and J usage is TRBJ1-5; TRBD1 agrees at 12 bases. The CDR3 is 16 amino acids. Unmatched junction bases numbered 3, after V lost 4 bases and J lost 2 bases. The germline V gene encodes CDR1 LNHDA and CDR2 SQIVND (reference sequence). This CDR3 reads CASSTGTGGGNQPQHF. The CDR3 region has the DNA TGTGCCAGTAGTACAGGGACAGGGGGCGGCAATCAGCCCCAGCATTTT.